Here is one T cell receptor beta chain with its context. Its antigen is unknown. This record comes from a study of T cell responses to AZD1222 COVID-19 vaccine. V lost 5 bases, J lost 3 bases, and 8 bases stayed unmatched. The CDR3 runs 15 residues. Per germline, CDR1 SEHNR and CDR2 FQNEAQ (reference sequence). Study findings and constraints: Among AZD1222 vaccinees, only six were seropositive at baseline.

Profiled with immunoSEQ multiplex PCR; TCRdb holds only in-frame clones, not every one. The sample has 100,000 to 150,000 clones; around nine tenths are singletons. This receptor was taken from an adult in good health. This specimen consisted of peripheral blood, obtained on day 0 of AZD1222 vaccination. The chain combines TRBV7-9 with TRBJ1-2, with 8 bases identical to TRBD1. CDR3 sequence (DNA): TGTGCCAGCAGCCCCACCGGGACAGGTGACTATGGCTACACCTTC. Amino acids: CASSPTGTGDYGYTF. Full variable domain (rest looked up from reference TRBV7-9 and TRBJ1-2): DTGVSQNPRHKITKRGQNVTFRCDPISEHNRLYWYRQTLGQGPEFLTYFQNEAQLEKSRLLSDRFSAERPKGSFSTLEIQRTEQGDSAMYLCASSPTGTGDYGYTFGSGTRLTVV.